This note documents a single T cell receptor beta chain sequence. The CDR3 runs to 14 residues. Germline loops: CDR1 LNHDA, CDR2 SQIVND (reference sequence). Trimming took 2 bases from V and 0 from J, leaving 7 bases between them. The data belong to a study of blood T cell repertoires in COVID-19. Overall study context: The samples span acute and convalescent COVID-19 from the United States, Italy and Spain. The analysed material was cDNA or gDNA that came from T cells, B-cell-depleted T cells, or PBMCs.

In the original workflow: For nucleated cells, counts were estimated from reference gene primer amplification. TCRdb's copy holds only in-frame clones and misses some; the assay was immunoSEQ multiplex PCR. V and J calls and clone size follow that table, whereas D and trimming were derived from the DNA. The repertoire holds roughly 200,000 clones, with about 80% as singletons. The receptor comes from a man between 50 and 59 years old with active or convalescent COVID-19. The J gene is TRBJ1-1, the V gene TRBV19; D ambiguous. The sequencing input was peripheral blood. The CDR3: CASSISGMNTEAFF. CDR3 coding DNA: TGTGCCAGTAGTATAAGCGGCATGAACACTGAAGCTTTCTTT. The whole variable domain, filled in from reference TRBV19 and TRBJ1-1, reads DGGITQSPKYLFRKEGQNVTLSCEQNLNHDAMYWYRQDPGQGLRLIYYSQIVNDFQKGDIAEGYSVSREKKESFPLTVTSAQKNPTAFYLCASSISGMNTEAFFGQGTRLTVV.